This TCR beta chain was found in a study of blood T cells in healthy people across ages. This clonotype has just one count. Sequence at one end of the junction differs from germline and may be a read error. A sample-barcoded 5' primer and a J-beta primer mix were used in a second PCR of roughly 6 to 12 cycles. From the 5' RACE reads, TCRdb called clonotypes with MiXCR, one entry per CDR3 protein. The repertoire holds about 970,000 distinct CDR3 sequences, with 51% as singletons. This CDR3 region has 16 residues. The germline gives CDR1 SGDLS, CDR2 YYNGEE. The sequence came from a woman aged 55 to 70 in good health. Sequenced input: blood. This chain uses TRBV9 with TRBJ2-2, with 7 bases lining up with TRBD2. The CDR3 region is CTSSVSGTYISGELFF. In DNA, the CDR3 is TGTACCAGCAGCGTAAGCGGGACCTACATCTCCGGGGAGCTGTTTTTT.